This T cell receptor beta chain was sequenced during a study of T cells in Graves' hyperthyroidism and ophthalmopathy (dated 2019 in TCRdb). At the level of the whole study: Peripheral blood samples were taken at the time of initial diagnosis, prior to any treatment. To identify distinguishing TCR V-J signatures, a discovery cohort of about 100 patients was used, comprising some 45 with Graves' ophthalmopathy and some 60 with stable Graves' hyperthyroidism. Whether ophthalmopathy could be predicted prospectively was tested in an independent validation cohort made up of under 20 hyperthyroidism patients plus 17 patients who later progressed to ophthalmopathy. The 100 discovery patients were randomly split 7:3 into training and test sets. In roughly six Graves' hyperthyroidism patients, the study also compared T-cell repertoires from thyroid tissue with T-cell repertoires from blood. After blood sampling, hyperthyroidism patients were treated with methimazole at a starting dose of 30 mg daily, and ophthalmopathy patients were treated with high-dose intravenous methylprednisolone. The paper describes TCR Vbeta CDR3 sequencing of 140 or so peripheral blood samples, made up of about 40 ophthalmopathy patients, roughly 72 hyperthyroidism patients and approximately 17 progressor patients.

Results and caveats for the whole study, not just this receptor: Ophthalmopathy was separated from stable hyperthyroidism by a 13 V-J signature model, with around 88% sensitivity and 81% to 82% specificity obtained in cross-validation and 80%/75% obtained in testing. No statistical method was used to set the sample size in advance, and investigators knew the group allocation. Blood samples also contained most of the expanded thyroid clonotypes (frequency above 0.001), which suggests that blood repertoires may reflect thyroid immune responses. In validation, progression to ophthalmopathy was predicted by the model with roughly 69% sensitivity and roughly 76% specificity, a median of approximately 6.5 months before onset.

TCR beta CDR3 regions were amplified from RNA transcripts. A first-round RT-PCR of the TCR CDR3 used the HTBI primer set with the Qiagen OneStep RT-PCR kit. A second multiplex PCR round built the libraries, followed by size selection and purification. Libraries were sequenced paired-end with 100 bp reads on an Illumina HiSeq2000. The study's processing was this. SOAPnuke was used to process the raw data, removing reads that contained adapters or uncalled bases, had a mean Phred below 15, or lacked an exact match to the constant primer or identifier. COPE v1.2.5 was used to merge the high-quality paired reads, and each unique nucleotide sequence was defined as a clonotype. MiTCR v1.1 was used to align the clonotypes against IMGT TRBV, TRBD and TRBJ reference segments. Only V-J combinations with frequency above 0.0001, covering 99.2% of repertoires, were analysed. A TCS score was defined as the ratio of F50 (clonal expansion) to E x V (chaos), with BLOSUM62-based TCRdist applied between CDR3 peptides within each V-J. Welch's t-statistics and random forest reduced around 520 V-J features to 10 to 15, which were used in a naive Bayes classifier (R e1071). Using fastp trimming at Q25 and MiXCR clonotype assembly, TCRdb reanalyzed the public sequencing data and kept in-frame beta chains. For every CDR3 protein sequence, its rows merge into one entry that carries the most common genes and DNA. TCRdb, not the authors, supplied the V and J calls. The sample profile shows 350,000 to 500,000 distinct CDR3 sequences; approximately 13% of them were found once. 5% to 6% of the sample is taken by the ten largest.

Graves' hyperthyroidism was defined as stable when no progression to ophthalmopathy occurred over 18 months of follow-up. Hyperthyroidism patients were newly diagnosed, with disease duration under 2 months, and aged 18 to 65 years. The study excluded patients with uncontrolled infections, other autoimmune diseases, pregnancy or lactation. Clinical symptoms, serum thyroxine and TRAb, thyroid ultrasound, and orbital computed tomography formed the basis for the diagnoses. PBMCs were separated from roughly 9.3 ml of fresh peripheral blood using Ficoll-Paque density gradient centrifugation. Total RNA was extracted with Trizol reagent, and quality was checked on an Agilent 2100 Bioanalyzer. The CDR3 measures 16 amino acids from cysteine to phenylalanine. CDR3 DNA only is kept here, 48 bases in frame from base 1. The germline V gene (reference sequence) yields DFQATT for CDR1 and SNEGSKA for CDR2. The V end gives up 3 bases and the J end 6 bases, leaving 12 bases in the junction not matched to a gene.

The table lists this clonotype with a few counts. The antigen it binds to is not known. One base away there is no much larger clone; base qualities are not given. Sequenced: blood. The sequence derives from a woman under 30 with Graves' hyperthyroidism. The chain is made from TRBV20-1 and TRBJ2-1; the junction holds 9 bases that match TRBD2. Here is the DNA: TGCAGTGCTAGGGGTAGCGGGAGAGTATGGTCCAATGAGCAGTTCTTC. It is translated as CSARGSGRVWSNEQFF.